This entry lists 8 T cell receptor beta chains sequenced from one sample in a study of regulatory and conventional T cells in RAG deficiency. TCRdb's table, derived via immunoSEQ multiplex PCR, lists solely in-frame clones and lacks some. Altogether 5,500 to 9,000 clones are present, about 90% being singletons, with the ten largest covering approximately 1.5%. Blood CD4+ CD25-high CD127-low regulatory T cells supplied the genomic DNA template. This sample was also put to use in a study of regulatory T cells. That work adds: The primer mix had 52 TRBV and 13 TRBJ primers.

The specimen sequenced was CD127- CD25+ CD4+ Tregs sorted from blood. Receptor source: a human donor in good health.

The CDR3 region has the DNA TGCGCCAGCAGTTCAACAGGGAACACTGAAGCTTTCTTT. The encoded protein is CASSSTGNTEAFF. V usage is TRBV5-1 and J usage is TRBJ1-1; the D gene is possibly TRBD1 (5 bases). Germline CDR1 SGHRS, CDR2 YFSETQ. With 5 bases removed from V and 1 base from J, the gap between germline ends came to 9 bases. The CDR3 is made up of 13 amino acids.

The chain couples TRBV14 to TRBJ2-7; perhaps TRBD2 as D (6 bases). V was trimmed by 7 bases and J by 6 bases, leaving 22 bases between them. Germline V CDR1 and CDR2: SGHDN, FVKESK. This CDR3 is 15 amino acids long. In DNA form, the CDR3 reads TGTGCCAGCATGAACGGGGGACCGCAATCGGGCGAGCAGTACTTC. As protein: CASMNGGPQSGEQYF.

The V and J genes are TRBV2 and TRBJ2-7, with D perhaps matching TRBD2 (5 bases). This CDR3 is built from 15 residues. CDR1 and CDR2 (germline): SNHLY, FYNNEI. V lost 2 bases to trimming and J lost 0 bases, with 11 bases between them. The CDR3 bases are TGTGCCAGCAGTGAATCGGGGTCGTACTCCTACGAGCAGTACTTC. Protein: CASSESGSYSYEQYF.

The rearrangement joins TRBV10-3 to TRBJ2-7; weak D call: TRBD1 (6 bases). Germline V lookup: CDR1 ENHRY, CDR2 SYGVKD. The V end lost 3 bases, the J end lost 2 bases, and 11 bases lay between the germline ends. The CDR3 has 14 amino acids. The CDR3, as DNA: TGTGCCATCAGTGATCAGACAGGTCCCTACGAGCAGTACTTC. Residues: CAISDQTGPYEQYF.

The V and J genes are TRBV11-2 and TRBJ1-2; D might be TRBD1 (5 bases). The CDR3 consists of 13 residues. Trimming stripped 1 base from V and 5 bases from J, with 8 bases between. CDR1 is SGHAT, CDR2 FQNNGV, per germline. CDR3: CASSLVAGYGYTF. The CDR3 DNA reads TGTGCCAGCAGCTTAGTAGCAGGGTATGGCTACACCTTC.

The chain recombines TRBV6-5 with TRBJ2-3; possibly TRBD2 for D (5 bases). The CDR3 runs 13 residues. Germline-derived CDR1 and CDR2 are MNHEY and SVGAGI. V was pared by 11 bases and J by 1 base, with 13 bases between. The CDR3 DNA is TGTGCCTCACGCGGAGGCGGCACAGATACGCAGTATTTT. Translation: CASRGGGTDTQYF.

V usage is TRBV5-6 and J usage is TRBJ2-1, with 10 positions matching TRBD1. The germline V gene has CDR1 SGHDT and CDR2 YYEEEE. The CDR3 spans 15 residues. V lost 1 base and J lost 5; bases outside the gene matches: 3. This CDR3 reads CASSLPGTGDNEQFF. CDR3 nucleotides: TGTGCCAGCAGCTTGCCAGGGACAGGGGACAATGAGCAGTTCTTC.

This chain links TRBV19 with TRBJ1-4; perhaps TRBD1 as D (5 bases). The CDR3 loop spans 15 amino acids. Germline V CDR1 and CDR2: LNHDA, SQIVND (reference sequence). V was pared by 3 bases and J by 8 bases, with 16 bases between. CDR3 region: CASSISSGNGEKLFF. The CDR3 DNA reads TGTGCCAGTAGTATTAGTTCAGGGAATGGCGAAAAACTGTTTTTT.